What follows are 27 T cell receptor beta chains derived from one specimen sequenced in a study of regulatory T cells in long-lasting Graves disease. CDR3-region Arm-PCR and iRepertoire HTBI primers produced the TCR beta libraries. Via MiXCR, TCRdb re-called the multiplex PCR reads, giving one row per CDR3 protein. This sample has 500,000 or so distinct CDR3 sequences, with under 20% found just once. Time point denoted: newly diagnosed GD, antithyroid drugs for less than 3 months. RNA extracted from PBMCs served as the sequencing template. Another study also made use of these data, one on T cells in Graves' hyperthyroidism and ophthalmopathy.

The specimen comprised peripheral blood mononuclear cells (PBMCs), sampled at new diagnosis, from a patient treated with antithyroid drugs. All receptors derive from a man in his forties or fifties with Graves disease.

This clonotype occurred many times. The chain is built from TRBV28 and TRBJ1-1; the D gene is possibly TRBD1 (5 bases). Trimming cost V 7 bases and J 9 bases, with 12 bases left between them. Per germline, CDR1 MDHEN and CDR2 SYDVKM. This CDR3 has 11 residues. CDR3 bases: TGTGCCAGCATCTTCCGGGGCCAAGCTTTCTTT. Translating it yields CASIFRGQAFF.

In its sample, this clonotype was seen many times. V is TRBV12-3 or TRBV12-4 and J is TRBJ2-1, with 7 bases aligning to TRBD2. The CDR3 is made up of 15 amino acids. Trimming at V came to 1 base and at J to 6 bases, leaving 6 bases not matched to a gene. Here the CDR3 reads CASSLVAGRVNEQFF. As DNA, the CDR3 is TGTGCCAGCAGTTTAGTAGCAGGGAGGGTCAATGAGCAGTTCTTC.

In DNA form, the CDR3 reads TGTGCCAGCAGCCCGGGACTCTCAAGGGCCAAAAACATTCAGTACTTC. Protein product: CASSPGLSRAKNIQYF. The genes are TRBV3-1 and TRBJ2-4; a possible D gene is TRBD2 (6 bases). Trimming removed 4 bases at V and 1 base at J, with 14 bases between. This CDR3 comprises 16 residues. Germline V CDR1 and CDR2: LGHDT, YNNKEL (reference sequence).

This clonotype came up a few times. A read error may produce the germline difference seen at one junction end. The rearrangement joins TRBV7-7 to TRBJ2-1, with unresolved D. This CDR3 is 14 amino acids long. CDR1 is SSHAT and CDR2 is FNYEAQ in the germline V gene (reference sequence). The CDR3 DNA sequence: TGTGCTAGCAGCTTAAGTCTGCGGAGCGATGAGCAGTTCTTC. Its protein product is CASSLSLRSDEQFF.

The gene calls are TRBV5-6 and TRBJ2-3; D gene unclear. The DNA end favors TRBJ2-5, so the J call may be wrong. The CDR3 spans 14 residues. Germline values: CDR1 SGHDT, CDR2 YYEEEE. Here the CDR3 reads CASSSEKGYRTQYF. The CDR3 DNA reads as TGTGCCAGCAGCTCCGAAAAGGGTTATAGGACCCAGTACTTC.

A few counts support this clonotype. The rearrangement uses TRBV7-2 and TRBJ2-7, with TRBD1 identical over 8 bases. CDR3 size: 15 residues. Germline V gene sequence: CDR1 SGHTA, CDR2 FQGNSA. The V gene end was trimmed by 1 base and the J gene end by 5 bases; junction bases not matched to a gene: 7. In DNA, the CDR3 is TGTGCCAGCAGCTTAGTATACAGGGGGTTCCACGAGCAGTACTTC. Translation gives CASSLVYRGFHEQYF.

Concerning this clonotype itself: Germline is not matched at one junction end, which may reflect a read error. This chain joins TRBV24-1 and TRBJ2-5, with D possibly matching TRBD1 (6 bases). Per the germline V gene, CDR1 is KGHDR and CDR2 is SFDVKD. CDR3 size: 15 residues. This CDR3 reads CATGEPGQRAETQYF. The CDR3 DNA follows: TGTGCCACCGGTGAACCGGGACAAAGGGCGGAGACCCAGTACTTC.

The chain joins TRBV2 to TRBJ1-2; 8 bases map to TRBD1. The CDR3 consists of 14 residues. Germline assignment: CDR1 SNHLY and CDR2 FYNNEI. V lost 2 bases to trimming and J lost 7 bases; unmatched junction nucleotides: 6. The DNA of the CDR3 is TGTGCCAGCAGTGAAACTTCCAGGGGGCTTGGCTACACCTTC. Protein sequence: CASSETSRGLGYTF.

This clonotype was found a few times. The germline gene is not matched at one end of the junction; a read error may be the cause. The chain combines TRBV24-1 with TRBJ2-7; 8 bases agree with TRBD1. This CDR3 spans 16 amino acids. The germline gives CDR1 KGHDR, CDR2 SFDVKD. The CDR3 DNA is TGTGCCACCAGTGATTTGGGACAGGGATTCACCTACGAGCGGTACTTC. Translation: CATSDLGQGFTYERYF.

The rearrangement uses TRBV18 and TRBJ2-7; D remains unclear. CDR1 KGHSH and CDR2 LQKENI come from the germline V gene. CDR3 length: 12 amino acids. The V end lost 0 bases, the J end lost 9 bases, and 9 bases lay between the germline ends. CDR3 in DNA: TGTGCCAGCTCACCACCGGCAGGCGGGCAGTACTTC. Translated: CASSPPAGGQYF. Supplemented by reference TRBV18 and TRBJ2-7, the full variable domain reads NAGVMQNPRHLVRRRGQEARLRCSPMKGHSHVYWYRQLPEEGLKFMVYLQKENIIDESGMPKERFSAEFPKEGPSILRIQQVVRGDSAAYFCASSPPAGGQYFGPGTRLTVT.

The sample holds a few counts of this clonotype. The chain is built from TRBV19 and TRBJ2-7; D uncertain. V was trimmed by 2 bases and J by 0 bases, leaving 5 bases between them. The CDR3 is 13 amino acids. Germline values: CDR1 LNHDA, CDR2 SQIVND (reference sequence). CDR3 loop: CASSILNSYEQYF. The CDR3 bases are TGTGCCAGTAGTATATTGAACTCCTACGAGCAGTACTTC.

This clonotype was counted ten times or more. This chain uses TRBV24-1 with TRBJ2-5; D call uncertain. Germline V CDR1 and CDR2: KGHDR, SFDVKD. The CDR3 spans 15 residues. V was cut by 1 base and J by 0 bases, with 8 bases left in between. The CDR3 loop is CATSDFSRHQETQYF. CDR3 sequence (DNA): TGTGCCACCAGTGATTTCAGCAGACACCAAGAGACCCAGTACTTC.

This clonotype has at least ten counts. V and J are TRBV24-1 and TRBJ2-7; tentative D call: TRBD2 (6 bases). The CDR3 runs 16 residues. Deletions cut 7 bases from V and 7 bases from J, with 25 bases between. Germline CDR1 reads KGHDR; CDR2 reads SFDVKD. The CDR3 region is CATSAGRGFGKGEQYF. CDR3 sequence (DNA): TGTGCCACCAGCGCTGGGCGGGGATTCGGGAAAGGTGAGCAGTACTTC.

This clonotype was observed many times. V is TRBV18 and J is TRBJ2-5, with TRBD2 matching 8 bases. CDR3 length: 16 residues. Germline trimming cut 6 bases from V and 5 bases from J; bases unmatched to any gene: 14. Germline CDR1 reads KGHSH; CDR2 reads LQKENI. The DNA for the CDR3 is TGTGCCAGCTCGACGGGACTAGAATCTTTATGGGAGACCCAGTACTTC. Its protein product is CASSTGLESLWETQYF.

The chain has TRBV7-2 and TRBJ2-1; 7 bases fit TRBD1. V dropped 5 bases and J dropped 0; count of bases not matched to a gene: 10. The germline V gene encodes CDR1 SGHTA and CDR2 FQGNSA. The CDR3 is 17 residues long. DNA for the CDR3: TGTGCCAGCAGCCCCCGTAGGGGACAGAGCTCCTACAATGAGCAGTTCTTC. Its translation: CASSPRRGQSSYNEQFF.

This clonotype was picked up many times. The CDR3 loop reads CASRRDTIGELFF. The DNA for the CDR3 is TGTGCCAGCAGAAGGGACACCATTGGGGAGCTGTTTTTT. J is TRBJ2-2 and V is TRBV27, with D possibly matching TRBD1 (6 bases). Trimming shortened V by 6 bases and J by 8 bases, and 13 bases separated the two germline ends. Germline V gene data show CDR1 as MNHEY and CDR2 as SMNVEV (reference sequence). This CDR3 spans 13 amino acids.

The V gene is TRBV2, the J gene TRBJ2-7; D possibly matches TRBD1 or TRBD2 (5 bases each). There are 14 residues in the CDR3. V was pared by 6 bases and J by 4 bases, with 16 bases between. The V gene's germline CDR1 is SNHLY and CDR2 FYNNEI. CDR3 loop: CASRAGYGVYEQYF. The CDR3 DNA follows: TGTGCCAGCAGGGCAGGGTACGGGGTTTACGAGCAGTACTTC.

This rearrangement joins TRBV5-5 to TRBJ1-5; 7 nucleotides align to TRBD1. The junction had 12 bases not matched to a gene; V was cut back by 4 bases and J by 5 bases. This CDR3 has 16 amino acids. Germline V gives CDR1 SGHKS, CDR2 YYEKEE (reference sequence). CDR3 protein: CASSPAGTVGYQPQHF. CDR3 coding DNA: TGTGCCAGCAGCCCAGCCGGGACAGTGGGCTATCAGCCCCAGCATTTT.

This chain connects TRBV6-1 to TRBJ2-7; 9 bases fit TRBD2. Germline V gene sequence: CDR1 MNHNS, CDR2 SASEGT. The CDR3 has 15 residues. Trimming took 3 bases from V and 1 from J; bases not matched to a gene: 4. CDR3 nucleotides: TGTGCCAGCAGTGACAGGACTAGCGTATCCTACGAGCAGTACTTC. Residues: CASSDRTSVSYEQYF.

This clonotype appeared a few times. The J gene is TRBJ2-1, the V gene TRBV6-2 or TRBV6-3; D is possibly TRBD2 (5 bases). Trimming cost V 6 bases and J 5 bases, with 14 bases left between them. Germline lookup yields CDR1 MNHEY and CDR2 SVGEGT. The CDR3 runs to 14 residues. The CDR3 nucleotides are TGTGCCAGCAGGCACGAGGAGCGGAACAATGAGCAGTTCTTC. Protein product: CASRHEERNNEQFF.

This clonotype was seen only a few times. No conserved phenylalanine or tryptophan is present at the end of the CDR3, so a read error is the likely explanation. The V call is TRBV20-1, the J call TRBJ2-2; a possible D gene is TRBD1 (5 bases). This CDR3 is built from 13 residues. V gave up 3 bases and J gave up 4 bases, with 9 bases separating them. Germline loops: CDR1 DFQATT, CDR2 SNEGSKA (reference sequence). CDR3 residues: CSASQGFTGELFS. CDR3 bases: TGCAGTGCTAGTCAGGGTTTCACCGGGGAGCTGTTTTCT.

This clonotype was seen at least ten times. This chain connects TRBV27 to TRBJ2-5; no clear D gene. CDR3 length: 12 residues. Looked up from germline, CDR1 is MNHEY and CDR2 is SMNVEV (reference sequence). V was shortened by 8 bases and J by 6 bases, with 13 bases between the two germline ends. The CDR3: CASASSSQTQYF. In nucleotides, the CDR3 is TGTGCCAGCGCCTCCAGCTCTCAGACCCAGTACTTC.

DNA of the CDR3: TGTGCCAGTAGTGAACCTCAGGGACAAACGGACACTGAAGCTTTCTTT. Translation: CASSEPQGQTDTEAFF. The chain joins TRBV19 to TRBJ1-1; perhaps TRBD1 as D (6 bases). V lost 5 bases to trimming and J lost 3 bases, with 19 bases between them. The CDR3 totals 16 residues. Per germline, CDR1 LNHDA and CDR2 SQIVND (reference sequence).

The CDR3 sequence is CSAMRGVGTDTQYF. The CDR3 DNA reads as TGCAGTGCTATGAGGGGGGTTGGCACAGATACGCAGTATTTT. The chain uses TRBV20-1 and TRBJ2-3; possibly TRBD1 or TRBD2 for D (6 bases each). This CDR3 is 14 amino acids long. The V end lost 4 bases, the J end lost 1 base, and 12 bases lay between the germline ends. CDR1 is DFQATT, CDR2 SNEGSKA, per germline (reference sequence).

Many counts were recorded for this clonotype. The chain carries TRBV24-1 and TRBJ2-2, with D possibly matching TRBD1 (7 bases). The germline V gene encodes CDR1 KGHDR and CDR2 SFDVKD. The length of the CDR3 is 17 residues. Between the trimmed V and J ends, which lost 9 bases and 1 base, there was a span of 20 bases. The CDR3 reads CATEGAGWDKNTGELFF. DNA of the CDR3: TGTGCCACCGAGGGGGCGGGGTGGGACAAGAACACCGGGGAGCTGTTTTTT.

In this sample, this clonotype turned up a few times. V and J are TRBV6-2 or TRBV6-3 and TRBJ2-2; 10 positions match TRBD2. The CDR3 runs to 15 residues. Germline CDR1 MNHEY, CDR2 SVGEGT. V was pared by 6 bases and J by 7 bases, with 8 bases of the junction left unmatched. The CDR3 region is CASRGLAGAVGELFF. CDR3 DNA: TGTGCCAGCAGGGGGCTAGCGGGAGCCGTCGGGGAGCTGTTTTTT.

The sample holds a few counts of this clonotype. The DNA of the CDR3 is TGCAGCGTTGAAGAAGGGACAGACACCTACGAGCAGTACTTC. This encodes CSVEEGTDTYEQYF. The chain uses TRBV29-1 and TRBJ2-7, with 7 bases aligning to TRBD1. This CDR3 is built from 14 residues. The trim removed 0 bases at V and 2 bases at J, leaving 4 bases unmatched. Germline CDR1 and CDR2: SQVTM and ANQGSEA.